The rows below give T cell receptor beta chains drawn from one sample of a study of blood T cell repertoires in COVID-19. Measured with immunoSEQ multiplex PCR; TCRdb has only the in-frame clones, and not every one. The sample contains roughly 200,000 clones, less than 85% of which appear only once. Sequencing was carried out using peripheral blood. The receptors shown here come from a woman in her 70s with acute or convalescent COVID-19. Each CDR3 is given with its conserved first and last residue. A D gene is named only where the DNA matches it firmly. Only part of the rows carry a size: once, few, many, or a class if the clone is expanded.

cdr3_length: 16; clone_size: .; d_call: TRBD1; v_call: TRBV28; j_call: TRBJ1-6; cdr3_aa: CASSPLDRGVGSPLHF; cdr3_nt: TGTGCCAGCAGTCCCCTCGACAGGGGAGTTGGTTCACCCCTCCACTTT
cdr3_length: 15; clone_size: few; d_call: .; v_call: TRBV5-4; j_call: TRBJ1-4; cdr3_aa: CASSLAGQLVEKLFF; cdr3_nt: TGTGCCAGCAGCTTGGCTGGCCAGTTGGTTGAAAAACTGTTTTTT
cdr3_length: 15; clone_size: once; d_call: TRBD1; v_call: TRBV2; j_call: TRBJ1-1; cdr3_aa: CASRTQGDSNTEAFF; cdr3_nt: TGTGCCAGCAGGACCCAGGGGGATTCGAACACTGAAGCTTTCTTT
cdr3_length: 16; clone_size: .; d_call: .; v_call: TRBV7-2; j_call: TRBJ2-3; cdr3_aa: CASSLGSASSTDTQYF; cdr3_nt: TGTGCCAGCAGCTTAGGCAGCGCTTCTAGCACAGATACGCAGTATTTT
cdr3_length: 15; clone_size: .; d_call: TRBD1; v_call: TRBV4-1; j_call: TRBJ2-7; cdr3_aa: CASSQGQGGNYEQYF; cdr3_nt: TGCGCCAGCAGCCAGGGACAGGGGGGGAATTACGAGCAGTACTTC
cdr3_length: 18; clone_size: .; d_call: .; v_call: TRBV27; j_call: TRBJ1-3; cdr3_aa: CASSSFTSTGGSGNTIYF; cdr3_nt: TGTGCCAGCAGTTCCTTCACATCGACAGGCGGATCTGGAAACACCATATATTTT
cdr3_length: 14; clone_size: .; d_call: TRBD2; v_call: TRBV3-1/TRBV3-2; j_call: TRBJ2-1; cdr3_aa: CASSPSGGYNEQFF; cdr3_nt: TGTGCCAGCAGCCCTAGCGGGGGCTACAATGAGCAGTTCTTC
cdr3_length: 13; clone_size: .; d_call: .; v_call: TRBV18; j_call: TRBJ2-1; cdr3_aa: CASSPPASSTWIF; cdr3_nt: TGTGCCAGCTCACCACCGGCTAGTAGTACATGGATCTTC
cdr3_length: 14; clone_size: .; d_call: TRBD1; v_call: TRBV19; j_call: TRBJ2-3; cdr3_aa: CASRDRGDADTQYF; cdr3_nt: TGTGCCAGCCGGGACAGGGGTGACGCAGATACGCAGTATTTT
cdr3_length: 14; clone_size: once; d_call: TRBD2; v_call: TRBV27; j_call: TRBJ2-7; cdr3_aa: CASSWAGGPYEQYF; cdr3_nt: TGTGCCAGCAGTTGGGCGGGAGGGCCTTACGAGCAGTACTTC
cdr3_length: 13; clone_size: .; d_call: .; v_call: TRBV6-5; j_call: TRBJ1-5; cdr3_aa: CASRLSSNQPQHF; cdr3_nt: TGTGCCAGCAGACTCTCTAGCAATCAGCCCCAGCATTTT
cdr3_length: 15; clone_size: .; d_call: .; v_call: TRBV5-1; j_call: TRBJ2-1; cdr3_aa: CASSLEQSSYNEQFF; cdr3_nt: TGCGCCAGCAGCCTTGAACAGAGCTCCTACAATGAGCAGTTCTTC
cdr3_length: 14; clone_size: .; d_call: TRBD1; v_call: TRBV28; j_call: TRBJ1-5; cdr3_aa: CASSLWGQNQPQHF; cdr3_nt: TGTGCCAGCAGTTTATGGGGACAGAATCAGCCCCAGCATTTT
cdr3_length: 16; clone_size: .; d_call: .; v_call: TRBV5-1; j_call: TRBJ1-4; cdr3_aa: CASSLSGFATNEKLFF; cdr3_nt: TGCGCCAGCAGCTTGTCCGGTTTTGCAACTAATGAAAAACTGTTTTTT
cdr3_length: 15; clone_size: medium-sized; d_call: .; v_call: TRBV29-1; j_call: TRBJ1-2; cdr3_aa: CSAPKGGTNNYGYTF; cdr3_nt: TGCAGCGCTCCTAAGGGAGGGACAAATAACTATGGCTACACCTTC